The 22 T cell receptor beta chains listed next were all sequenced from one sample in a study of T cells after yellow fever vaccination (dated by TCRdb to about 2019). The method was 5' RACE. TCRdb records Illumina HiSeq 2500 as the sequencer. TCRdb applied fastp at Q25 and MiXCR to the public reads, then kept only in-frame beta chains. One record per CDR3 amino acid sequence lists the most common genes and DNA. The sample profile shows 300,000 to 400,000 distinct CDR3 sequences; about 6% of them were found once. The biggest ten clones account for approximately 15% of the sample. Explained via the paper, the treatment or condition label denotes: live attenuated yellow fever vaccine strain. The specimen comprised PBMCs, sampled 5 days after the yellow fever booster vaccination. These receptors were obtained from a man aged 25 to 40 who received the YFV17D yellow fever vaccine.

Comment on this clonotype: A much larger clone lies one base from this, so it may be a read error. J is TRBJ2-7 and V is TRBV10-3; 9 bases map to TRBD1. V was pared by 5 bases and J by 6 bases, with 8 bases of the junction left unmatched. The CDR3 loop spans 14 amino acids. Germline values: CDR1 ENHRY, CDR2 SYGVKD. The CDR3 sequence is CAISRQGESGEQYF. For the CDR3, the DNA is TGTGCCATCAGTAGACAGGGGGAATCCGGCGAGCAGTACTTC.

This clonotype appeared many times. The chain couples TRBV5-1 to TRBJ2-7, with D unclear. The V gene's germline CDR1 is SGHRS and CDR2 YFSETQ. This CDR3 spans 14 amino acids. Trimming left V 3 bases short and J 1 base short, with 11 bases between. As DNA, the CDR3 is TGCGCCAGCAGCTCCGGGCCCGCTTCCTACGAGCAGTACTTC. Protein product: CASSSGPASYEQYF.

This clonotype occurred a few times. The chain links TRBV29-1 to TRBJ2-1; D remains unclear. CDR3 size: 13 residues. Trimming cost V 3 bases and J 9 bases, with 15 bases left between them. Germline V gene data show CDR1 as SQVTM and CDR2 as ANQGSEA. DNA for the CDR3: TGCAGCGTTGACGTCGTCTCGCTCGGTGAGCAGTTCTTC. Protein sequence: CSVDVVSLGEQFF.

The V gene is TRBV6-5, the J gene TRBJ1-5; possibly TRBD1 for D (5 bases). This CDR3 comprises 13 residues. The V and J ends lost 4 bases and 7 bases respectively, with 11 bases between them. CDR1 is MNHEY and CDR2 is SVGAGI in the germline V gene. The CDR3 sequence is CASSSRDRQPQHF. The CDR3 nucleotides read TGTGCCAGCAGTTCCAGGGACCGGCAGCCCCAGCATTTT.

This sequence joins TRBV20-1 and TRBJ2-7; 8 bases agree with TRBD2. With 4 bases clipped from V and 0 bases from J, the junction kept 5 bases outside the gene matches. Germline-derived CDR1 and CDR2 are DFQATT and SNEGSKA (reference sequence). The CDR3 runs 14 residues. The CDR3 is CSAILAVSSYEQYF. The CDR3 DNA reads TGCAGTGCTATACTAGCGGTGAGCTCCTACGAGCAGTACTTC.

This rearrangement joins TRBV20-1 to TRBJ2-5, with 10 bases lining up with TRBD2. Germline CDR1 and CDR2: DFQATT and SNEGSKA (reference sequence). V trimming: 3 bases; J trimming: 5 bases; junction bases outside the gene matches: 9. The length of the CDR3 is 15 residues. The DNA for the CDR3 is TGCAGTGCTAGGTATCTAGCGGGAGAGGGTGAGACCCAGTACTTC. It encodes CSARYLAGEGETQYF.

This clonotype was seen many times. The J gene is TRBJ2-1, the V gene TRBV7-2; weak D call: TRBD2 (6 bases). V lost 0 bases and J lost 4, with 10 bases in between. CDR3 length equals 15 residues. Germline V CDR1 and CDR2: SGHTA, FQGNSA. The CDR3 sequence is CASSLAYGGYNEQFF. DNA of the CDR3: TGTGCCAGCAGCTTAGCGTACGGGGGATACAATGAGCAGTTCTTC. The complete variable domain, with remaining parts taken from reference TRBV7-2 and TRBJ2-1, reads GAGVSQSPSNKVTEKGKDVELRCDPISGHTALYWYRQSLGQGLEFLIYFQGNSAPDKSGLPSDRFSAERTGGSVSTLTIQRTQQEDSAVYLCASSLAYGGYNEQFFGPGTRLTVL.

This clonotype has at least ten counts. The V call is TRBV27, the J call TRBJ2-7; D is undetermined. The CDR3 consists of 11 residues. The germline CDR1 and CDR2 sequences are MNHEY and SMNVEV (reference sequence). Trimming stripped 8 bases from V and 6 bases from J, with 11 bases between. The CDR3 loop reads CASAGFSEQYF. As DNA, the CDR3 is TGTGCCAGCGCTGGGTTTTCCGAGCAGTACTTC.

This clonotype was seen a few times. CDR3 sequence reads: CSVVRGPDEQYF. CDR3 DNA: TGCAGCGTTGTAAGGGGGCCGGACGAGCAGTACTTC. The V and J genes are TRBV29-1 and TRBJ2-7; 7 bases fit TRBD1. The CDR3 extends over 12 amino acids. The V gene's germline CDR1 is SQVTM and CDR2 ANQGSEA. The J segment lost 5 bases and the V segment lost 4 bases, leaving 5 bases of the junction unmatched.

This chain uses TRBV28 with TRBJ2-2; D assignment may be TRBD1 or TRBD2 (5 bases each). The CDR3 runs to 14 residues. V was clipped by 5 bases and J by 7 bases, with 14 bases between them. CDR1 is MDHEN and CDR2 is SYDVKM in the germline V gene. CDR3 coding DNA: TGTGCCAGCAGTCCTCAGGGTCGGGGCGGGGAGCTGTTTTTT. Residues: CASSPQGRGGELFF.

This clonotype has a count of ten or more. J is TRBJ1-4 and V is TRBV4-2; D uncertain. The CDR3 is 16 amino acids. Trimming pared 6 bases from V and 1 base from J, leaving 15 bases between. Germline CDR1 is LGHNA and CDR2 is YNFKEQ. CDR3 sequence (DNA): TGTGCCAGCAGTCTTGGACCGCCTCAAACTAATGAAAAACTGTTTTTT. It yields the protein CASSLGPPQTNEKLFF.

The gene calls are TRBV4-2 and TRBJ2-3; D is undetermined. CDR1 and CDR2 from the germline V gene are LGHNA and YNFKEQ. Trimming took off 0 bases at V and 10 bases at J, with 8 bases between the two ends. The CDR3 extends over 12 amino acids. In DNA, the CDR3 is TGTGCCAGCAGCCAAGATGTTGGACCGCAGTATTTT. This codes for CASSQDVGPQYF.

This clonotype was detected ten times or more. The V and J genes are TRBV30 and TRBJ2-2; D may be TRBD2 (6 bases). The CDR3 loop spans 14 amino acids. Germline-derived CDR1 and CDR2 are GTSNPN and SVGIG (reference sequence). V was cut by 3 bases and J by 5 bases, with 13 bases left in between. The CDR3 DNA follows: TGTGCCTGGAGAGTTCTAGCGTCGACCGGGGAGCTGTTTTTT. Encoded protein: CAWRVLASTGELFF.

The V gene is TRBV6-5, the J gene TRBJ1-6; D might be TRBD1 (6 bases). Germline CDR1 MNHEY, CDR2 SVGAGI. V lost 2 bases and J lost 7, with 12 bases in between. This CDR3 has 15 residues. This CDR3 reads CASSYVGGGNSPLHF. CDR3 in DNA: TGTGCCAGCAGTTACGTCGGGGGCGGCAATTCACCCCTCCACTTT.

This clonotype was counted a few times. V gene TRBV20-1 combines with J gene TRBJ2-7; D gene unclear. CDR1 DFQATT and CDR2 SNEGSKA come from the germline V gene (reference sequence). Between the trimmed V and J ends, which lost 3 bases and 4 bases, there was a span of 7 bases. The CDR3 extends over 11 amino acids. This chain's CDR3 is CSASLGYEQYF. Written as DNA, the CDR3 is TGCAGTGCTAGTTTGGGATACGAGCAGTACTTC.

As regards this clonotype: This may be a read error, as it is one base from a much larger clone. The chain is built from TRBV6-4 and TRBJ2-2, with a tentative D call TRBD1 (6 bases). The CDR3 is 14 residues long. Per germline, CDR1 MRHNA and CDR2 SNTAGT. The CDR3 coding sequence is TGTGCCAGCAAATATCAGGGGAGCACCGGGGAGCTGTCTTTT. Encoded protein: CASKYQGSTGELSF.

The table lists this clonotype with many counts. V is TRBV14 and J is TRBJ2-7, with TRBD1 matching over 9 bases. Per the germline V gene, CDR1 is SGHDN and CDR2 is FVKESK. This CDR3 spans 19 amino acids. Losses at the gene ends were 5 bases for V and 4 bases for J; bases not matched to a gene: 21. The CDR3 protein is CASSSQNGPVYRGRYEQYF. The CDR3 DNA sequence: TGTGCCAGCAGCAGCCAAAACGGCCCAGTTTACAGGGGGCGATACGAGCAGTACTTC.

This clonotype has more than one count but fewer than ten. This chain uses TRBV5-1 with TRBJ2-7; 13 nucleotides line up with TRBD2. The CDR3 length is 15 residues. Germline V gene lookup returns CDR1 SGHRS and CDR2 YFSETQ. V lost 2 bases, J lost 7 bases, and 6 bases stayed unmatched. This chain's CDR3 is CASSLTSGRVGEQYF. CDR3 DNA: TGCGCCAGCAGCTTAACTAGCGGGAGGGTGGGTGAGCAGTACTTC.

This clonotype was picked up a small number of times. V gene TRBV20-1 combines with J gene TRBJ2-7; D possibly corresponds to TRBD2 (5 bases). The CDR3 has 16 residues. CDR1 is DFQATT, CDR2 SNEGSKA, per germline (reference sequence). Trimming pared 0 bases from V and 2 bases from J, leaving 17 bases between. CDR3 in amino acids: CSARDPQRSPAYEQYF. Here the CDR3 DNA reads TGCAGTGCTAGAGATCCGCAGCGGAGTCCGGCCTACGAGCAGTACTTC.

The CDR3: CASSSADTGRAWHEQYF. CDR3 DNA: TGTGCCAGCAGTTCAGCAGATACTGGGAGGGCCTGGCACGAGCAGTACTTC. The chain employs TRBV5-6 and TRBJ2-7, with TRBD2 identical over 7 bases. The CDR3 length is 17 residues. Germline lookup yields CDR1 SGHDT and CDR2 YYEEEE. V lost 5 bases, J lost 5 bases, and 19 bases stayed unmatched.

This clonotype was detected only a few times. This sequence joins TRBV20-1 and TRBJ2-3; 8 bases map to TRBD2. With 5 bases clipped from V and 5 bases from J, the junction kept 12 bases outside the gene matches. Per germline, CDR1 DFQATT and CDR2 SNEGSKA (reference sequence). The CDR3 is 15 amino acids. CDR3 DNA sequence: TGCAGTGCTCGCCCCTCCCTAGCGGGTAAAGATACGCAGTATTTT. It codes for CSARPSLAGKDTQYF.

The rearrangement uses TRBV20-1 and TRBJ1-1; D possibly corresponds to TRBD1 (6 bases). V gave up 1 base and J gave up 11 bases, with 20 bases separating them. CDR3 size: 14 residues. From germline, CDR1 is DFQATT and CDR2 SNEGSKA (reference sequence). CDR3 protein: CSARGFGTKDGAFF. CDR3 DNA: TGCAGTGCTAGAGGCTTCGGGACAAAAGATGGGGCTTTCTTT.